This TCR beta chain was captured in a study of OX40 agonist ivuxolimab in advanced cancers. On the study more broadly: Allowance was made for prior anti-PD-1, anti-PD-L1 or anti-CTLA-4 therapy, and about 40% had some.

Looked up from germline, CDR1 is MNHEY and CDR2 is SVGAGI. The V end was cut by 0 bases, the J end by 7 bases, with 6 bases between. This CDR3 is 12 amino acids long. Autoimmune disease history or systemic immunosuppression barred patients. Study-wide results and limits: The specificity for antigen of the expanded peripheral T cells was not determined. Low normalized T-cell clonal expansion was additionally recorded for some nonresponders.

The method was immunoSEQ multiplex PCR; TCRdb's version includes in-frame clones alone and lacks a portion of them. The data contain 70,000 or so clones, more than 85% of them singletons. For this clone: Its target is unknown.

The chain carries TRBV6-5 and TRBJ1-2; weak D call: TRBD1 (5 bases). This sequence was found in an adult with an advanced solid tumor such as melanoma, head and neck, liver or kidney cancer. The input for sequencing was CD4+ or CD8+ T cells sorted from blood, taken in a trial of the OX40 agonist ivuxolimab. CDR3 in DNA: TGTGCCAGCAGTTACTCAGGGACTGGCTACACCTTC. Protein sequence: CASSYSGTGYTF.